This is a list of T cell receptor beta chains from one sample in a study of identical twins. TCRdb itself ran the 5' RACE reads through MiXCR, one entry per CDR3 protein. The sample includes a few hundred thousand distinct CDR3 sequences, roughly 8.6% seen only once; the top ten take 2.1%. The same sample was also used in a study of yellow fever vaccine responses in identical twins.

Sequencing was done on a sample of memory (CD45RO+) T cells sorted from blood. The receptors come from a young woman in good health. Both conserved end residues are part of each CDR3. Each record gives: clone size, V gene, J gene, D gene, CDR3 protein, CDR3 DNA. The D gene is left open where the match is weak. Size tells how often a clone was seen (once, few, many) or the class of an expanded clone, and some rows leave it out.

size: many
V: TRBV5-6
J: TRBJ2-3
D: TRBD1
CDR3: CASSLNRGREYF
DNA: TGTGCCAGCAGCCTGAACAGGGGGCGAGAGTATTTT

size: few
V: TRBV20-1
J: TRBJ2-7
D: NA
CDR3: CSARDPTGWEQYF
DNA: TGCAGTGCTAGAGACCCTACAGGCTGGGAGCAGTACTTC

size: NA
V: TRBV12-2
J: TRBJ1-4
D: NA
CDR3: CASRFPRDRGLNEKLFF
DNA: TGTGCAAGTCGCTTCCCGAGAGACAGGGGCCTTAATGAAAAACTGTTTTTT

size: many
V: TRBV29-1
J: TRBJ1-5
D: NA
CDR3: CSVEIILGQPQHF
DNA: TGCAGCGTTGAAATCATTTTGGGTCAGCCCCAGCATTTT

size: many
V: TRBV24-1
J: TRBJ2-2
D: TRBD1
CDR3: CATSEPMTGAAGELFF
DNA: TGTGCCACCAGTGAACCGATGACAGGGGCCGCCGGGGAGCTGTTTTTT

size: NA
V: TRBV28
J: TRBJ2-1
D: NA
CDR3: CASSLAGYYNEQFF
DNA: TGTGCCAGCAGTTTGGCAGGGTACTACAATGAGCAGTTCTTC

size: many
V: TRBV15
J: TRBJ2-2
D: NA
CDR3: CATSREGGAGDTGELFF
DNA: TGTGCCACCAGCAGAGAAGGGGGGGCCGGGGACACCGGGGAGCTGTTTTTT

size: many
V: TRBV7-8
J: TRBJ2-5
D: NA
CDR3: CASSFQGGLEETQYF
DNA: TGTGCCAGCAGCTTCCAGGGGGGGCTGGAGGAGACCCAGTACTTC

size: NA
V: TRBV7-8
J: TRBJ2-3
D: TRBD1
CDR3: CASSIQGIDTQYF
DNA: TGTGCCAGCAGCATACAGGGGATAGATACGCAGTATTTT

size: many
V: TRBV11-2
J: TRBJ1-1
D: NA
CDR3: CASSPRGRVNTEAFF
DNA: TGTGCCAGCAGCCCCCGTGGGCGGGTGAACACTGAAGCTTTCTTT

size: NA
V: TRBV2
J: TRBJ1-6
D: TRBD1
CDR3: CASIGAGQGGNSPLHF
DNA: TGTGCCAGCATAGGAGCAGGACAGGGTGGAAATTCACCCCTCCACTTT

size: few
V: TRBV5-1
J: TRBJ1-1
D: TRBD1
CDR3: CASSVVGGQLNTEAFF
DNA: TGCGCCAGCAGCGTTGTCGGGGGACAGTTGAACACTGAAGCTTTCTTT

size: few
V: TRBV20-1
J: TRBJ2-5
D: NA
CDR3: CSASDGTSQETQYF
DNA: TGCAGTGCTTCGGACGGAACCTCCCAAGAGACCCAGTACTTC

size: few
V: TRBV9
J: TRBJ2-3
D: NA
CDR3: CASTPYRVTTDTQYF
DNA: TGTGCCAGCACCCCCTACAGGGTCACCACAGATACGCAGTATTTT

size: NA
V: TRBV11-2
J: TRBJ2-3
D: NA
CDR3: CASSLVDWVDRGLHRTDTQYF
DNA: TGTGCCAGCAGCTTAGTAGATTGGGTGGACAGAGGGCTTCACAGGACAGATACGCAGTATTTT

size: many
V: TRBV12-3/TRBV12-4
J: TRBJ1-5
D: NA
CDR3: CASTLRVGVLNQPQHF
DNA: TGTGCCAGCACTCTAAGGGTCGGGGTGCTCAATCAGCCCCAGCATTTT

size: NA
V: TRBV4-2
J: TRBJ2-3
D: NA
CDR3: CASSQDPTSADTQYF
DNA: TGTGCCAGCAGCCAAGACCCAACTAGTGCAGATACGCAGTATTTT

size: few
V: TRBV20-1
J: TRBJ1-2
D: TRBD1
CDR3: CSARDHRGPVEGYTF
DNA: TGCAGTGCTAGAGATCACAGGGGGCCGGTCGAGGGCTACACCTTC

size: many
V: TRBV9
J: TRBJ2-2
D: NA
CDR3: CASSVEMNTGELFF
DNA: TGTGCCAGCAGCGTAGAGATGAACACCGGGGAGCTGTTTTTT

size: NA
V: TRBV20-1
J: TRBJ2-2
D: TRBD2
CDR3: CSARLAGVQANTGELFF
DNA: TGCAGTGCTAGACTAGCGGGAGTTCAAGCGAACACCGGGGAGCTGTTTTTT

size: many
V: TRBV5-6
J: TRBJ1-2
D: NA
CDR3: CASSPGRGDYGYTF
DNA: TGTGCCAGCAGCCCCGGTAGGGGCGACTATGGCTACACCTTC

size: many
V: TRBV3-1
J: TRBJ2-5
D: TRBD2
CDR3: CASSSSGGQETQYF
DNA: TGTGCCAGCAGCTCCTCGGGAGGGCAAGAGACCCAGTACTTC

size: NA
V: TRBV6-2/TRBV6-3
J: TRBJ1-1
D: NA
CDR3: CASSDNRDHPEAFF
DNA: TGTGCCAGCAGCGATAACCGGGACCATCCTGAAGCTTTCTTT

size: many
V: TRBV29-1
J: TRBJ1-2
D: TRBD1
CDR3: CSVGQGLDGYTF
DNA: TGCAGCGTTGGACAGGGTCTTGATGGCTACACCTTC

size: few
V: TRBV11-2
J: TRBJ2-7
D: TRBD1
CDR3: CASSLTGGGEQYF
DNA: TGTGCCAGCAGTTTGACAGGGGGAGGCGAGCAGTACTTC

size: NA
V: TRBV25-1
J: TRBJ2-1
D: NA
CDR3: CASSETRQRSSYNEQFF
DNA: TGTGCCAGCAGTGAAACACGACAGCGGAGCTCCTACAATGAGCAGTTCTTC

size: many
V: TRBV12-3/TRBV12-4
J: TRBJ1-3
D: NA
CDR3: CASSSPTTSGNTIYF
DNA: TGTGCCAGCAGTTCCCCAACAACCTCTGGAAACACCATATATTTT

size: few
V: TRBV12-3/TRBV12-4
J: TRBJ2-4
D: TRBD1
CDR3: CASSLGGGEANIQYF
DNA: TGTGCCAGCAGTTTAGGAGGGGGCGAGGCGAACATTCAGTACTTC

size: NA
V: TRBV19
J: TRBJ1-5
D: NA
CDR3: CASSIRVNQPQHF
DNA: TGTGCCAGTAGTATCCGGGTCAATCAGCCCCAGCATTTT